Presented here are 8 T cell receptor beta chains from one specimen sequenced in a study of T cell responses to AZD1222 COVID-19 vaccine. Clones were read by immunoSEQ multiplex PCR, and TCRdb kept only the in-frame ones, dropping some. The profile covers around 180,000 clones, with over 80% appearing a single time and 2.5% to 3% taken by the ten largest. The material sequenced was peripheral blood, taken on day 0 of MenACWY control vaccination. The receptors derive from an adult in good health.

This clone was seen a single time. The chain joins TRBV11-2 to TRBJ1-5, with 7 bases identical to TRBD1. The CDR3 totals 13 residues. Trimming took 2 bases from V and 6 from J; bases not matched to a gene: 1. Germline assignment: CDR1 SGHAT and CDR2 FQNNGV. The CDR3 region has the DNA TGTGCCAGCAGCTTAAACAGGGGTCAGCCCCAGCATTTT. Its protein is CASSLNRGQPQHF.

This rearrangement joins TRBV2 to TRBJ2-1, with 8 bases lining up with TRBD2. V trimming: 7 bases; J trimming: 0 bases; junction bases outside the gene matches: 2. Germline loops: CDR1 SNHLY, CDR2 FYNNEI. This CDR3 is built from 14 residues. CDR3: CASTAGDSYNEQFF. As DNA, the CDR3 is TGTGCCAGCACAGCGGGAGACTCCTACAATGAGCAGTTCTTC.

The chain is built from TRBV28 and TRBJ1-3, with a tentative D call TRBD1 (5 bases). The CDR3 has 16 amino acids. Germline values: CDR1 MDHEN, CDR2 SYDVKM. V lost 5 bases to trimming and J lost 0 bases, with 14 bases between them. CDR3 region: CASSRDGLHSGNTIYF. The CDR3 bases are TGTGCCAGCAGTCGGGACGGGCTACACTCTGGAAACACCATATATTTT.

This chain links TRBV19 with TRBJ2-7; either TRBD1 or TRBD2 may supply D (5 bases each). Trimming stripped 5 bases from V and 4 bases from J, with 21 bases between. Germline V CDR1 and CDR2: LNHDA, SQIVND (reference sequence). The CDR3 is made up of 16 amino acids. DNA for the CDR3: TGTGCCAGTAGTGAGAGAGACAGACTATTTTTTTACGAGCAGTACTTC. It specifies CASSERDRLFFYEQYF. Based on the CDR3 plus reference TRBV19 and TRBJ2-7, the full variable domain is DGGITQSPKYLFRKEGQNVTLSCEQNLNHDAMYWYRQDPGQGLRLIYYSQIVNDFQKGDIAEGYSVSREKKESFPLTVTSAQKNPTAFYLCASSERDRLFFYEQYFGPGTRLTVT.

This clone has only a few counts. The rearrangement links TRBV7-8 to TRBJ1-6; D is ambiguous. There are 16 residues in the CDR3. Per the germline V gene, CDR1 is SGHVS and CDR2 is FQNEAQ. Trimming shortened V by 3 bases and J by 4 bases, and 13 bases separated the two germline ends. DNA of the CDR3: TGTGCCAGCAGCTTGGACCGCATCCCATATAATTCACCCCTCCACTTT. It encodes CASSLDRIPYNSPLHF.

This chain links TRBV7-9 with TRBJ1-6; no clear D. This CDR3 has 11 amino acids. Germline values: CDR1 SEHNR, CDR2 FQNEAQ (reference sequence). Deletions cut 5 bases from V and 10 bases from J, with 6 bases between. This CDR3 is CASSLGSPLHF. The CDR3 coding sequence is TGTGCCAGCAGCCTGGGGTCACCCCTCCACTTT. The full variable domain, in which reference TRBV7-9 and TRBJ1-6 provide the parts outside the CDR3, is DTGVSQNPRHKITKRGQNVTFRCDPISEHNRLYWYRQTLGQGPEFLTYFQNEAQLEKSRLLSDRFSAERPKGSFSTLEIQRTEQGDSAMYLCASSLGSPLHFGNGTRLTVT.

This clone was observed a single time. The gene calls are TRBV30 and TRBJ1-5; 9 nucleotides align to TRBD1. Germline V CDR1 and CDR2: GTSNPN, SVGIG (reference sequence). The CDR3 consists of 16 residues. V gave up 3 bases and J gave up 3 bases; unmatched junction bases: 9. In DNA form, the CDR3 reads TGTGCCTGGAGCTCCACAGGGGGCTCCATCAATCAGCCCCAGCATTTT. Protein sequence: CAWSSTGGSINQPQHF.

This chain links TRBV6-4 with TRBJ2-1, with TRBD2 identical over 16 bases. This CDR3 has 23 amino acids. V lost 2 bases to trimming and J lost 9 bases; unmatched junction nucleotides: 25. The V gene's germline CDR1 is MRHNA and CDR2 SNTAGT. The DNA for the CDR3 is TGTGCCAGCAGTGACCCGCCCCCGGGACTAGCGGGAGGGCCTAGATACATTTCCAGTGAGCAGTTCTTC. Its translation is CASSDPPPGLAGGPRYISSEQFF.